These 25 T cell receptor beta chains were sequenced from one sample in a study of STAT5B mutations in CD4+ large granular lymphocyte leukemia. The method was immunoSEQ multiplex PCR; TCRdb's version includes in-frame clones alone and lacks a portion of them. The table shows roughly 19,000 clones, with around 70% occurring only once. Material: CD4+ T cells from blood buffy coats. Source of these receptors: a human donor in good health.

This chain joins TRBV7-8 and TRBJ2-2; D gene uncertain. The CDR3 runs 12 residues. Germline CDR1 SGHVS, CDR2 FQNEAQ. Trimming stripped 3 bases from V and 3 bases from J, with 2 bases between. CDR3 loop: CASSFHTGELFF. The CDR3 DNA reads as TGTGCCAGCAGCTTTCACACCGGGGAGCTGTTTTTT. The full variable domain, its missing parts supplied by reference TRBV7-8 and TRBJ2-2, is GAGVSQSPRYKVAKRGQDVALRCDPISGHVSLFWYQQALGQGPEFLTYFQNEAQLDKSGLPSDRFFAERPEGSVSTLKIQRTQQEDSAVYLCASSFHTGELFFGEGSRLTVL.

This CDR3 reads CASTPEPGQDYEQYF. The CDR3 DNA sequence: TGTGCCAGCACCCCGGAGCCGGGGCAGGATTACGAGCAGTACTTC. The rearrangement joins TRBV5-4 to TRBJ2-7; TRBD1 or TRBD2 may be the D gene (5 bases each). CDR3 size: 15 residues. V was trimmed by 6 bases and J by 4 bases, leaving 20 bases between them. Germline CDR1 reads SGHNT; CDR2 reads YYREEE (reference sequence).

V is TRBV2 and J is TRBJ2-7, with 7 bases aligning to TRBD1. V lost 4 bases, J lost 5 bases, and 2 bases stayed unmatched. The length of the CDR3 is 12 residues. The germline CDR1 and CDR2 sequences are SNHLY and FYNNEI. CDR3 amino acids: CASSGQGDEQYF. DNA for the CDR3: TGTGCCAGCAGTGGGCAGGGGGACGAGCAGTACTTC.

This clone has more than one count but fewer than ten. V and J are TRBV5-1 and TRBJ1-1; possible D gene TRBD1, 5 bases. Deletions cut 1 base from V and 1 base from J, with 5 bases between. Germline V gene sequence: CDR1 SGHRS, CDR2 YFSETQ. The CDR3 is 13 residues long. The CDR3 DNA reads as TGCGCCAGCAGCTTGACAGGGAACACTGAAGCTTTCTTT. The encoded protein is CASSLTGNTEAFF.

The chain uses TRBV5-6 and TRBJ2-2; D is ambiguous. Germline V CDR1 and CDR2: SGHDT, YYEEEE. V lost 4 bases to trimming and J lost 8 bases, with 12 bases between them. The CDR3 is 13 residues long. The CDR3 sequence: CASSRLDAGELFF. Here the CDR3 DNA reads TGTGCCAGCAGCCGGCTGGACGCGGGGGAGCTGTTTTTT. The entire variable domain, with the rest obtained from reference TRBV5-6 and TRBJ2-2, is as follows: DAGVTQSPTHLIKTRGQQVTLRCSPKSGHDTVSWYQQALGQGPQFIFQYYEEEERQRGNFPDRFSGHQFPNYSSELNVNALLLGDSALYLCASSRLDAGELFFGEGSRLTVL.

The chain uses TRBV5-6 and TRBJ1-1; D ambiguous. Germline V gives CDR1 SGHDT, CDR2 YYEEEE. The CDR3 consists of 14 residues. V was clipped by 1 base and J by 0 bases, with 7 bases between them. CDR3: CASSLFQMNTEAFF. DNA of the CDR3: TGTGCCAGCAGCTTGTTTCAGATGAACACTGAAGCTTTCTTT. Full variable domain (remainder filled in from reference TRBV5-6 and TRBJ1-1): DAGVTQSPTHLIKTRGQQVTLRCSPKSGHDTVSWYQQALGQGPQFIFQYYEEEERQRGNFPDRFSGHQFPNYSSELNVNALLLGDSALYLCASSLFQMNTEAFFGQGTRLTVV.

The table lists this clone with a count of one. The gene calls are TRBV7-2 and TRBJ2-1; TRBD1 matches at 7 bases. The germline gives CDR1 SGHTA, CDR2 FQGNSA. J lost 1 base, V lost 0 bases, and 0 bases had no gene match. This CDR3 region has 15 residues. The CDR3 bases are TGTGCCAGCAGCTTAGCGACAGGGTCCTACAATGAGCAGTTCTTC. Its protein product is CASSLATGSYNEQFF. Using reference TRBV7-2 and TRBJ2-1 for the parts outside the CDR3, the full variable domain is GAGVSQSPSNKVTEKGKDVELRCDPISGHTALYWYRQSLGQGLEFLIYFQGNSAPDKSGLPSDRFSAERTGGSVSTLTIQRTQQEDSAVYLCASSLATGSYNEQFFGPGTRLTVL.

Only a few counts were recorded for this clone. The chain is built from TRBV9 and TRBJ2-3; D not resolved. Germline CDR1 SGDLS, CDR2 YYNGEE. The CDR3 sequence is 13 residues long. Trimming removed 0 bases at V and 6 bases at J, with 8 bases between. For the CDR3, the DNA is TGTGCCAGCAGCGTAGGGCCCCCGGATACGCAGTATTTT. The encoded protein is CASSVGPPDTQYF. Combining the CDR3 with reference TRBV9 and TRBJ2-3 gives the whole variable domain DSGVTQTPKHLITATGQRVTLRCSPRSGDLSVYWYQQSLDQGLQFLIQYYNGEERAKGNILERFSAQQFPDLHSELNLSSLELGDSALYFCASSVGPPDTQYFGPGTRLTVL.

This chain connects TRBV6-5 to TRBJ1-4; no reliable D call. V was trimmed by 7 bases and J by 0 bases, leaving 12 bases between them. The CDR3 spans 15 residues. The germline V gene encodes CDR1 MNHEY and CDR2 SVGAGI. CDR3 bases: TGTGCCAGCACCTCCGTGGGGACAACTAATGAAAAACTGTTTTTT. Residues: CASTSVGTTNEKLFF.

The J gene is TRBJ2-1, the V gene TRBV30; 9 bases fit TRBD2. The CDR3 extends over 13 amino acids. V trimming: 2 bases; J trimming: 5 bases; junction bases outside the gene matches: 1. Germline V gene lookup returns CDR1 GTSNPN and CDR2 SVGIG (reference sequence). Here the CDR3 DNA reads TGTGCCTGGAGTCGGACTAGCGACAATGAGCAGTTCTTC. Translating it yields CAWSRTSDNEQFF. Full variable domain (missing parts from reference TRBV30 and TRBJ2-1): SQTIHQWPATLVQPVGSPLSLECTVEGTSNPNLYWYRQAAGRGLQLLFYSVGIGQISSEVPQNLSASRPQDRQFILSSKKLLLSDSGFYLCAWSRTSDNEQFFGPGTRLTVL.

The chain joins TRBV28 to TRBJ1-4; perhaps TRBD1 as D (5 bases). V lost 6 bases and J 4 bases, leaving 27 bases between the germline ends. CDR1 MDHEN and CDR2 SYDVKM come from the germline V gene. CDR3 size: 19 residues. As DNA, the CDR3 is TGTGCCAGCAGCCCTTTCTCCGGGACTTCCGAAGGCCTTAATGAAAAACTGTTTTTT. Translation: CASSPFSGTSEGLNEKLFF. The full variable domain, rest sourced from reference TRBV28 and TRBJ1-4, is DVKVTQSSRYLVKRTGEKVFLECVQDMDHENMFWYRQDPGLGLRLIYFSYDVKMKEKGDIPEGYSVSREKKERFSLILESASTNQTSMYLCASSPFSGTSEGLNEKLFFGSGTQLSVL.

CDR3: CASSLTPGPTYEQYF. The CDR3 DNA reads TGCGCCAGCAGCCTAACCCCGGGGCCAACCTACGAGCAGTACTTC. The chain couples TRBV5-1 to TRBJ2-7, with D possibly called TRBD1 or TRBD2 (5 bases each). Germline V gives CDR1 SGHRS, CDR2 YFSETQ. Deletions cut 4 bases from V and 2 bases from J, with 16 bases between. This CDR3 region has 15 residues.

This clone was seen just once. The gene calls are TRBV30 and TRBJ2-7; 10 bases map to TRBD1. The CDR3 contains 12 residues. V was pared by 5 bases and J by 3 bases, with 1 base of the junction left unmatched. Germline-derived CDR1 and CDR2 are GTSNPN and SVGIG (reference sequence). The CDR3 spells CAWGDRGYEQYF. CDR3 in DNA: TGTGCCTGGGGGGACAGGGGCTACGAGCAGTACTTC.

The J gene is TRBJ1-1, the V gene TRBV28; perhaps TRBD1 as D (5 bases). The V end was cut by 4 bases, the J end by 1 base, with 10 bases between. This CDR3 has 14 residues. Germline loops: CDR1 MDHEN, CDR2 SYDVKM. As DNA, the CDR3 is TGTGCCAGCAGTTCCGGGGGGGAGAACACTGAAGCTTTCTTT. This sequence encodes CASSSGGENTEAFF.

The chain combines TRBV10-3 with TRBJ2-2, with D perhaps matching TRBD2 (5 bases). The germline V gene encodes CDR1 ENHRY and CDR2 SYGVKD. V lost 4 bases and J lost 6, with 9 bases in between. This CDR3 spans 13 amino acids. The CDR3 sequence: CAISVRGPGELFF. CDR3 bases: TGTGCCATCAGTGTTCGGGGTCCCGGGGAGCTGTTTTTT.

CDR3 nucleotide sequence: TGTGCCTGGAGTAGGCTAGCGGCCAGCACAGATACGCAGTATTTT. Residues: CAWSRLAASTDTQYF. The genes are TRBV30 and TRBJ2-3, with TRBD2 matching over 7 bases. This CDR3 has 15 amino acids. Germline V lookup: CDR1 GTSNPN, CDR2 SVGIG (reference sequence). Trimming at V came to 2 bases and at J to 0 bases, leaving 5 bases not matched to a gene.

CDR3: CASSSQQSTDTQYF. In DNA, the CDR3 is TGTGCCAGCAGCTCACAGCAGAGCACAGATACGCAGTATTTT. V is TRBV5-5 and J is TRBJ2-3; D remains ambiguous. The CDR3 has 14 residues. V lost 3 bases, J lost 0 bases, and 8 bases lay in between. Germline V gene sequence: CDR1 SGHKS, CDR2 YYEKEE (reference sequence).

The chain has TRBV10-3 and TRBJ1-5; the D is unclear. The CDR3 covers 14 residues. Trimming removed 3 bases at V and 3 bases at J, with 9 bases between. CDR1 is ENHRY, CDR2 SYGVKD, per germline. CDR3 sequence reads: CAISETLLNQPQHF. As DNA, the CDR3 is TGTGCCATCAGTGAAACTCTTCTCAATCAGCCCCAGCATTTT.

This sequence joins TRBV18 and TRBJ1-2; the D gene is possibly TRBD1 (6 bases). V dropped 3 bases and J dropped 4 bases, with 15 bases sitting between them. This CDR3 has 15 amino acids. The V gene's germline CDR1 is KGHSH and CDR2 LQKENI. CDR3: CASSPSQGQGYGYTF. In DNA form, the CDR3 reads TGTGCCAGCTCACCCTCACAGGGTCAGGGCTATGGCTACACCTTC.

The rearrangement joins TRBV5-4 to TRBJ2-2; possibly TRBD2 for D (6 bases). Looked up from germline, CDR1 is SGHNT and CDR2 is YYREEE (reference sequence). The germline V and J ends were trimmed by 3 bases and 4 bases, with 19 bases remaining between them. This CDR3 has 17 residues. The CDR3 DNA follows: TGTGCCAGCAGCTCCCTAAGACTAGAAGGGTTCACCGGGGAGCTGTTTTTT. Protein sequence: CASSSLRLEGFTGELFF. Using reference TRBV5-4 and TRBJ2-2 for the parts outside the CDR3, the full variable domain is ETGVTQSPTHLIKTRGQQVTLRCSSQSGHNTVSWYQQALGQGPQFIFQYYREEENGRGNFPPRFSGLQFPNYSSELNVNALELDDSALYLCASSSLRLEGFTGELFFGEGSRLTVL.

This chain links TRBV18 with TRBJ2-7; the D gene is possibly TRBD2 (7 bases). Germline lookup yields CDR1 KGHSH and CDR2 LQKENI. The CDR3 runs to 14 residues. With 4 bases removed from V and 2 bases from J, the gap between germline ends came to 12 bases. The CDR3 region is CASSRGGQPYEQYF. The CDR3 DNA sequence: TGTGCCAGCTCACGGGGGGGCCAACCCTACGAGCAGTACTTC.

In this sample, this clone turned up a few times. J is TRBJ1-5 and V is TRBV9; tentative D call: TRBD1 (6 bases). Germline V CDR1 and CDR2: SGDLS, YYNGEE. V was clipped by 0 bases and J by 4 bases, with 11 bases between them. This CDR3 is built from 15 residues. This chain's CDR3 is CASSVGPGANQPQHF. The CDR3, as DNA: TGTGCCAGCAGCGTAGGCCCGGGGGCGAATCAGCCCCAGCATTTT.

This chain joins TRBV27 and TRBJ1-4, with a possible D match to TRBD1 (5 bases). The CDR3 loop spans 14 amino acids. The germline V and J ends were trimmed by 10 bases and 8 bases, with 20 bases remaining between them. From germline, CDR1 is MNHEY and CDR2 SMNVEV (reference sequence). CDR3 sequence reads: CATSRTGPVEKLFF. In DNA, the CDR3 is TGTGCCACCTCCCGTACGGGGCCGGTCGAAAAACTGTTTTTT.

This sequence joins TRBV7-2 and TRBJ2-2; D may be TRBD1 (5 bases). The CDR3 consists of 16 residues. Germline V gene sequence: CDR1 SGHTA, CDR2 FQGNSA. The V gene lost 5 bases and the J gene lost 0 bases, with 13 bases spanning the gap. CDR3 nucleotides: TGTGCCAGCAGCGACCCCGGCAGGGCGAACACCGGGGAGCTGTTTTTT. Encoded protein: CASSDPGRANTGELFF.

V usage is TRBV14 and J usage is TRBJ2-1, with 8 nucleotides matching TRBD2. CDR3 length equals 12 residues. V was clipped by 5 bases and J by 12 bases; unmatched bases: 6. Per the germline V gene, CDR1 is SGHDN and CDR2 is FVKESK. The CDR3, as DNA: TGTGCCAGCAGCGGAGCGGGAGTGGGGCAGTTCTTC. Its protein is CASSGAGVGQFF.